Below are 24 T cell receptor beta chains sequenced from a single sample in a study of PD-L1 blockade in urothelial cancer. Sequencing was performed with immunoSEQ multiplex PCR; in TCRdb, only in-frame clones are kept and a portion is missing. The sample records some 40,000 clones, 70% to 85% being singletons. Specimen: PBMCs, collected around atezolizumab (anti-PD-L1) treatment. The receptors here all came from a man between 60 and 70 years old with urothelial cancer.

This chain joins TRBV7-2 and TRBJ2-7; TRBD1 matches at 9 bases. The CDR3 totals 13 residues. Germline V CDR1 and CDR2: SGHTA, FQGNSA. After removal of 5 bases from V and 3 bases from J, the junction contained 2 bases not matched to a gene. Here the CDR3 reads CASSRDRDYEQYF. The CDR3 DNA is TGTGCCAGCAGCAGGGACAGGGACTACGAGCAGTACTTC.

The CDR3 protein is CASIVNSGNYNEQFF. Here the CDR3 DNA reads TGTGCCAGCATTGTAAATTCGGGGAACTACAATGAGCAGTTCTTC. The chain combines TRBV28 with TRBJ2-1, with D possibly being TRBD2 (5 bases). Trimming pared 7 bases from V and 3 bases from J, leaving 16 bases between. This CDR3 region has 15 residues. Germline CDR1 MDHEN, CDR2 SYDVKM. Together with reference TRBV28 and TRBJ2-1, the CDR3 gives the full variable domain: DVKVTQSSRYLVKRTGEKVFLECVQDMDHENMFWYRQDPGLGLRLIYFSYDVKMKEKGDIPEGYSVSREKKERFSLILESASTNQTSMYLCASIVNSGNYNEQFFGPGTRLTVL.

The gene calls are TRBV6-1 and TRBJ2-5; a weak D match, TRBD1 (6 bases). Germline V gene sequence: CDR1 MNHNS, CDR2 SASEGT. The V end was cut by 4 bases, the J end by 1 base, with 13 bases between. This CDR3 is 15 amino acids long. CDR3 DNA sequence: TGTGCCAGCAGTGCTGGCAGGGGTTTCCAAGAGACCCAGTACTTC. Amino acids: CASSAGRGFQETQYF.

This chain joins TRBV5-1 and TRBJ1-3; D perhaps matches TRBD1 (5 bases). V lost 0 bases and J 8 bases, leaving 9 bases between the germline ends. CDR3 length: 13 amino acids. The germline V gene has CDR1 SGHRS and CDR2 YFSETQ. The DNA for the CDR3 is TGCGCCAGCAGCTTGGTGCCGGGGGACACCATATATTTT. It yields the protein CASSLVPGDTIYF.

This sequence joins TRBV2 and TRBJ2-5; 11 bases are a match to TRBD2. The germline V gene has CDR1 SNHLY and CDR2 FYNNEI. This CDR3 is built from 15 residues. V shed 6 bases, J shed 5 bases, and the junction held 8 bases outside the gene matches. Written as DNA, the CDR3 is TGTGCCAGCAGACTAGCGGGGGCCCCGGGGGAGACCCAGTACTTC. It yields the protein CASRLAGAPGETQYF.

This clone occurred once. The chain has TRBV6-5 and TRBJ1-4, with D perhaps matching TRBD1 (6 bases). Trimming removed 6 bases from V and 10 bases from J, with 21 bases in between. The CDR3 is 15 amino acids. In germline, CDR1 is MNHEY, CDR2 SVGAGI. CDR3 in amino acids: CASSSIGTRSAKLFF. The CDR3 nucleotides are TGTGCCAGCAGCTCCATTGGGACACGGAGCGCAAAACTGTTTTTT.

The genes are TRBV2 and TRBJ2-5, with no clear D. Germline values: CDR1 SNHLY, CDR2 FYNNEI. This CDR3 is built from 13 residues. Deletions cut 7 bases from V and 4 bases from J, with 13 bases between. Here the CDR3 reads CASIRESPETQYF. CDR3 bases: TGTGCCAGCATCCGAGAGTCCCCAGAGACCCAGTACTTC.

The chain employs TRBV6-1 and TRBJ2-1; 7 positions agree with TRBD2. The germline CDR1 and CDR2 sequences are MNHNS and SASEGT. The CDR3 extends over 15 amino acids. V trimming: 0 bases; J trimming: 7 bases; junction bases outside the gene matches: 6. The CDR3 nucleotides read TGTGCCAGCAGTGAAGCGCTCCTAGCGGAGAATGAGCAGTTCTTC. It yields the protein CASSEALLAENEQFF.

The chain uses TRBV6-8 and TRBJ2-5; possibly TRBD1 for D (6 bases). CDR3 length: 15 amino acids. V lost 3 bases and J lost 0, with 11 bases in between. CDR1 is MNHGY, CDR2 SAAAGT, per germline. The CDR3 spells CASSYVRGYQETQYF. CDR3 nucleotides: TGTGCCAGCAGTTATGTCAGGGGATACCAAGAGACCCAGTACTTC.

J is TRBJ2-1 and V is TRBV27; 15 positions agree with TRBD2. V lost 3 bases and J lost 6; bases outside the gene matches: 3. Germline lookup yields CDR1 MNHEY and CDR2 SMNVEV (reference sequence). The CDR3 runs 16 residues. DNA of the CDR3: TGTGCCAGCAGTTTCAGGACTAGCGGGGGGGCCAATGAGCAGTTCTTC. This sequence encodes CASSFRTSGGANEQFF.

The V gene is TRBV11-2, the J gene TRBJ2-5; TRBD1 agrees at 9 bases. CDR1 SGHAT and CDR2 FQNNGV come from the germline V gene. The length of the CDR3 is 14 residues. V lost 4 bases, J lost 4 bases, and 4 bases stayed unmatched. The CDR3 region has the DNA TGTGCCAGCAGCTCAACAGGGGGCGGAGAGACCCAGTACTTC. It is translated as CASSSTGGGETQYF.

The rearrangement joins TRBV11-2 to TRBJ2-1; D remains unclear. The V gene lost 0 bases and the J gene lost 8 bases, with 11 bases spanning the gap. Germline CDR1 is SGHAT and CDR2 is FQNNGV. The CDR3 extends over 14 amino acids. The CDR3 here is CASSLDARSDEQFF. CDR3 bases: TGTGCCAGCAGCTTAGATGCGCGATCTGATGAGCAGTTCTTC.

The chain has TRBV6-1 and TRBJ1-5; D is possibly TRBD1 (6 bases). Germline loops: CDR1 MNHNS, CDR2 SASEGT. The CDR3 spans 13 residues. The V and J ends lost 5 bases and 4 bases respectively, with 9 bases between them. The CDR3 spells CASSNRVNQPQHF. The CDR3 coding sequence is TGTGCCAGCAGTAACAGGGTTAATCAGCCCCAGCATTTT.

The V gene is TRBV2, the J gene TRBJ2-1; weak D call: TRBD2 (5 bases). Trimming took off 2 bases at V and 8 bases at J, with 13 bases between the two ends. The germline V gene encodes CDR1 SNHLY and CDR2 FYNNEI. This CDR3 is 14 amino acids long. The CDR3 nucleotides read TGTGCCAGCAGTGAAAATCGGGGAGTAGATGAGCAGTTCTTC. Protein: CASSENRGVDEQFF.

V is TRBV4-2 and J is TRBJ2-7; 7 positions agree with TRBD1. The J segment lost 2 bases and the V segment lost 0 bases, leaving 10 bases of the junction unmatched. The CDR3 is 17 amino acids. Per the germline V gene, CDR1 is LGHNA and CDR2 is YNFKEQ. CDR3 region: CASSQEGVTGRPYEQYF. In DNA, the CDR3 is TGTGCCAGCAGCCAAGAGGGGGTGACAGGGCGCCCCTACGAGCAGTACTTC.

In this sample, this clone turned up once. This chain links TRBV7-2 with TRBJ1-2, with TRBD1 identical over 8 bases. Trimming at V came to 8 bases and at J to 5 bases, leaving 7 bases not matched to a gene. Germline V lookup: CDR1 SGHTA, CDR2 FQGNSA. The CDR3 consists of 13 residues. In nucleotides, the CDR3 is TGTGCCAGCGGGCAGGGGGCAGGGTATGGCTACACCTTC. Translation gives CASGQGAGYGYTF. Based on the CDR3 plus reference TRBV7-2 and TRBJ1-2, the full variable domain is GAGVSQSPSNKVTEKGKDVELRCDPISGHTALYWYRQSLGQGLEFLIYFQGNSAPDKSGLPSDRFSAERTGGSVSTLTIQRTQQEDSAVYLCASGQGAGYGYTFGSGTRLTVV.

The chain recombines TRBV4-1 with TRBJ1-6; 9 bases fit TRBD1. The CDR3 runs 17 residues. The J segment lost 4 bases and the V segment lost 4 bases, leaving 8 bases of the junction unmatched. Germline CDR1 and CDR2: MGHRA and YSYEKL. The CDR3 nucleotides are TGCGCCAGCAGCCCTCTCCCAGGGACAGGGTATAATTCACCCCTCCACTTT. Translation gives CASSPLPGTGYNSPLHF.

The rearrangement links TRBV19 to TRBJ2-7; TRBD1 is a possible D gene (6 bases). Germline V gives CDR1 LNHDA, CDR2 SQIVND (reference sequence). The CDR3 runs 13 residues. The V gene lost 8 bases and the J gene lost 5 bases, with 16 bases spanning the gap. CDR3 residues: CASSRSRGNEQYF. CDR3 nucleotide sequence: TGTGCCAGTTCTCGGAGCAGGGGCAACGAGCAGTACTTC.

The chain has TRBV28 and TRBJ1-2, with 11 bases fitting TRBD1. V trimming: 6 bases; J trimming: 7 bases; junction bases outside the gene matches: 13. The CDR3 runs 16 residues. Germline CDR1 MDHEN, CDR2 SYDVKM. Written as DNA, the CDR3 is TGTGCCAGCAGCACCGCCGGGACAGGGGGGGTTTTTGGCTACACCTTC. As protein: CASSTAGTGGVFGYTF.

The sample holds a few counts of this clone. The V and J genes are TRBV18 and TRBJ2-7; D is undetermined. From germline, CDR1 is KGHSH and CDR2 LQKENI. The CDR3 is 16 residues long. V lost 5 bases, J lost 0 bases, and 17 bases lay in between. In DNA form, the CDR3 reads TGTGCCAGCTCAACCACATCCACACAGTACTCCTACGAGCAGTACTTC. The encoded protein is CASSTTSTQYSYEQYF.

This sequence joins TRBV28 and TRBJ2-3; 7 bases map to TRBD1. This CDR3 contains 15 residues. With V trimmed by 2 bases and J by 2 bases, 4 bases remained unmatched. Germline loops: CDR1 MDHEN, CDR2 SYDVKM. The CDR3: CASSLKGQHTDTQYF. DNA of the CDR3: TGTGCCAGCAGTTTAAAGGGACAGCACACAGATACGCAGTATTTT.

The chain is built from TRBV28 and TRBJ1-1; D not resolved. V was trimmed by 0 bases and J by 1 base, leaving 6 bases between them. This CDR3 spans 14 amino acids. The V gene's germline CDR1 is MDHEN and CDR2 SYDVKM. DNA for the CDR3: TGTGCCAGCAGTTTATGGTCAGAGAACACTGAAGCTTTCTTT. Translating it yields CASSLWSENTEAFF.

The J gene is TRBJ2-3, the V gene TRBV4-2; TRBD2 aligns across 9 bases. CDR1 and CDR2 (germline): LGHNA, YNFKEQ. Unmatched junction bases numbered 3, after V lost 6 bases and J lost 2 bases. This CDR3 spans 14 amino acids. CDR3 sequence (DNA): TGTGCCAGCAGTCCTAGCGGGGACACAGATACGCAGTATTTT. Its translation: CASSPSGDTDTQYF.

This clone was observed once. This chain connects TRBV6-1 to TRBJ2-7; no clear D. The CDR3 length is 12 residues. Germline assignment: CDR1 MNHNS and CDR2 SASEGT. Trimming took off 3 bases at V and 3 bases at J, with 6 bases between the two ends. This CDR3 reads CASSDQLYEQYF. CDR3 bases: TGTGCCAGCAGTGACCAACTCTACGAGCAGTACTTC.